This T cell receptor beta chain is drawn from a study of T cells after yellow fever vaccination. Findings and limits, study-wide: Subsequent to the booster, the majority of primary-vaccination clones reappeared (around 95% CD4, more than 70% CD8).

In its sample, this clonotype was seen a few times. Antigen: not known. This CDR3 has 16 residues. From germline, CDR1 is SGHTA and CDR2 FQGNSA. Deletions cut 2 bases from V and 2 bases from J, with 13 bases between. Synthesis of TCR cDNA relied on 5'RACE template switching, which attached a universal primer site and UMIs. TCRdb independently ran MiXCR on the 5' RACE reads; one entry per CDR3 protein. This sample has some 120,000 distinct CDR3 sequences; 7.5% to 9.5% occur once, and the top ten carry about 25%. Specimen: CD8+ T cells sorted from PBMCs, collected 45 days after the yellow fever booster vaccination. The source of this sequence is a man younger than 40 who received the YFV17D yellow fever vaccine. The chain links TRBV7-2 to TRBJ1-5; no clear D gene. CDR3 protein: CASSLIPPRGNQPQHF. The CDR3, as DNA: TGTGCCAGCAGCTTAATACCGCCACGCGGCAATCAGCCCCAGCATTTT.